These 31 T cell receptor beta chains originate from one sample sequenced in a study of blood T cell repertoires in COVID-19. Clones were read by immunoSEQ multiplex PCR, and TCRdb kept only the in-frame ones, dropping some. The sample shows a few hundred thousand clones, 90% of them seen only once. The sequenced sample was PBMCs or T cells enriched from blood (not recorded which). The receptors were gathered from a woman aged 18-30 years with acute COVID-19.

V is TRBV3-1 (or the pseudogene TRBV3-2) and J is TRBJ1-1, with TRBD1 identical over 9 bases. CDR3 length equals 12 residues. CDR1 is LGHDT, CDR2 YNNKEL, per germline (reference sequence). V gave up 6 bases and J gave up 11 bases; unmatched junction bases: 7. The DNA of the CDR3 is TGTGCCAGCAGTACAGGGGGCGCCTCCGCTTTCTTT. Translating gives CASSTGGASAFF.

V usage is TRBV28 and J usage is TRBJ2-1; 8 bases match TRBD2. With 3 bases clipped from V and 8 bases from J, the junction kept 9 bases outside the gene matches. Germline CDR1 and CDR2: MDHEN and SYDVKM. This CDR3 comprises 15 residues. The CDR3 spells CASSFVREVGDEQFF. The CDR3 DNA sequence: TGTGCCAGCAGTTTCGTGCGGGAGGTGGGAGATGAGCAGTTCTTC.

The chain has TRBV19 and TRBJ1-6, with TRBD1 as a possible D gene (5 bases). The CDR3 is 14 amino acids. Per the germline V gene, CDR1 is LNHDA and CDR2 is SQIVND (reference sequence). Trimming stripped 7 bases from V and 7 bases from J, with 14 bases between. CDR3 in DNA: TGTGCCAGTACCCTCGGGAGGGGAAATTCACCCCTCCACTTT. Protein sequence: CASTLGRGNSPLHF.

The chain employs TRBV19 and TRBJ2-7, with 7 bases lining up with TRBD1. This CDR3 contains 14 residues. CDR1 is LNHDA, CDR2 SQIVND, per germline (reference sequence). V was clipped by 4 bases and J by 3 bases; unmatched bases: 6. The CDR3 DNA reads as TGTGCCAGTAGTACCCCGGGACAGAGCTACGAGCAGTACTTC. This encodes CASSTPGQSYEQYF. Using reference TRBV19 and TRBJ2-7 for the parts outside the CDR3, the full variable domain is DGGITQSPKYLFRKEGQNVTLSCEQNLNHDAMYWYRQDPGQGLRLIYYSQIVNDFQKGDIAEGYSVSREKKESFPLTVTSAQKNPTAFYLCASSTPGQSYEQYFGPGTRLTVT.

The genes are TRBV7-9 and TRBJ1-5, with unresolved D. Germline loops: CDR1 SEHNR, CDR2 FQNEAQ (reference sequence). The length of the CDR3 is 14 residues. The V and J ends lost 2 bases and 6 bases respectively, with 11 bases between them. CDR3 coding DNA: TGTGCCAGCAGCTTAAATGGTCCAGGTCAGCCCCAGCATTTT. As protein: CASSLNGPGQPQHF.

The CDR3 here is CAWSVPLGQGRGYTF. The DNA of the CDR3 is TGTGCCTGGAGCGTGCCTCTGGGACAGGGTAGAGGCTACACCTTC. V usage is TRBV30 and J usage is TRBJ1-2; TRBD1 aligns across 9 bases. This CDR3 has 15 amino acids. The germline CDR1 and CDR2 sequences are GTSNPN and SVGIG (reference sequence). Losses at the gene ends were 3 bases for V and 8 bases for J; bases not matched to a gene: 13.

V and J are TRBV24-1 and TRBJ2-3; unclear D gene. Trimming cost V 7 bases and J 3 bases, with 4 bases left between them. CDR3 length: 11 amino acids. Germline loops: CDR1 KGHDR, CDR2 SFDVKD. CDR3 sequence (DNA): TGTGCCACCAGCAATACAGATACGCAGTATTTT. Its protein is CATSNTDTQYF.

Here the CDR3 DNA reads TGTGCCACCAGGGAGGGTCAGCCCCAGCATTTT. This translates into CATREGQPQHF. The chain employs TRBV5-8 and TRBJ1-5; a weak D match, TRBD1 (5 bases). There are 11 residues in the CDR3. Germline assignment: CDR1 SGHTS and CDR2 YDEGEE. Trimming stripped 9 bases from V and 6 bases from J, with 10 bases between.

The chain recombines TRBV6-2 or TRBV6-3 with TRBJ2-3, with no clear D. The length of the CDR3 is 16 residues. Germline CDR1 is MNHEY and CDR2 is SVGEGT. The ends were cut back, 1 base at V and 0 bases at J, with 11 bases in the middle. CDR3 region: CASSYYTVTSTDTQYF. In nucleotides, the CDR3 is TGTGCCAGCAGTTACTATACCGTCACTAGCACAGATACGCAGTATTTT.

The chain combines TRBV18 with TRBJ2-3; D is possibly TRBD2 (5 bases). Germline V gene data show CDR1 as KGHSH and CDR2 as LQKENI. Trimming shortened V by 2 bases and J by 6 bases, and 21 bases separated the two germline ends. This CDR3 is 17 amino acids long. The DNA for the CDR3 is TGTGCCAGCTCACCAGACCCTCCTAGCACCCGGAGGGATACGCAGTATTTT. Amino acids: CASSPDPPSTRRDTQYF.

The CDR3 DNA reads as TGTGCCAGCAGCCAGGGGAAACTTAAGAACACTGAAGCTTTCTTT. Its protein product is CASSQGKLKNTEAFF. The chain carries TRBV28 and TRBJ1-1, with D perhaps TRBD1 (6 bases). V lost 6 bases and J lost 1, with 15 bases in between. This CDR3 spans 15 amino acids. CDR1 is MDHEN and CDR2 is SYDVKM in the germline V gene.

The chain is built from TRBV10-3 and TRBJ2-7; D may be TRBD1 (6 bases). This CDR3 has 13 amino acids. In germline, CDR1 is ENHRY, CDR2 SYGVKD. V was trimmed by 3 bases and J by 3 bases, leaving 9 bases between them. CDR3 in DNA: TGTGCCATCAGTGACGTACAGGGCTACGAGCAGTACTTC. Translating gives CAISDVQGYEQYF.

V and J are TRBV18 and TRBJ1-4, with D perhaps matching TRBD1 (5 bases). With 4 bases removed from V and 5 bases from J, the gap between germline ends came to 14 bases. This CDR3 comprises 15 residues. Germline CDR1 KGHSH, CDR2 LQKENI. CDR3 in amino acids: CASSLNRNENEKLFF. DNA for the CDR3: TGTGCCAGCTCACTTAACAGGAACGAAAATGAAAAACTGTTTTTT.

This chain joins TRBV6-5 and TRBJ1-3, with TRBD1 matching over 9 bases. Unmatched junction bases numbered 2, after V lost 8 bases and J lost 9 bases. Germline CDR1 and CDR2: MNHEY and SVGAGI. This CDR3 is 11 amino acids long. CDR3 in amino acids: CASGQGTTIYF. CDR3 coding DNA: TGTGCCAGCGGACAGGGGACCACCATATATTTT.

This clone was found once. This rearrangement joins TRBV24-1 to TRBJ2-7; perhaps TRBD1 as D (6 bases). This CDR3 is 13 amino acids long. Germline V CDR1 and CDR2: KGHDR, SFDVKD. V was trimmed by 5 bases and J by 3 bases, leaving 10 bases between them. Written as DNA, the CDR3 is TGTGCCACCAGTGGAGTAGGGGGCTACGAGCAGTACTTC. Amino acids: CATSGVGGYEQYF.

This chain links TRBV9 with TRBJ1-5; the D gene is possibly TRBD1 (6 bases). The CDR3 length is 15 residues. Germline V gives CDR1 SGDLS, CDR2 YYNGEE. V gave up 1 base and J gave up 3 bases, with 11 bases separating them. The CDR3 DNA is TGTGCCAGCAGCGTAACGTCAGGGGCCAATCAGCCCCAGCATTTT. Translated: CASSVTSGANQPQHF.

This clone showed up just once. The chain links TRBV18 to TRBJ1-1, with no clear D. The CDR3 extends over 15 amino acids. The V end lost 1 base, the J end lost 2 bases, and 11 bases lay between the germline ends. Germline CDR1 is KGHSH and CDR2 is LQKENI. CDR3 nucleotide sequence: TGTGCCAGCTCACCACACGAGTTTTTAAACACTGAAGCTTTCTTT. It is translated as CASSPHEFLNTEAFF. The full variable domain, with the rest looked up from reference TRBV18 and TRBJ1-1, is NAGVMQNPRHLVRRRGQEARLRCSPMKGHSHVYWYRQLPEEGLKFMVYLQKENIIDESGMPKERFSAEFPKEGPSILRIQQVVRGDSAAYFCASSPHEFLNTEAFFGQGTRLTVV.

The chain has TRBV12-3 or TRBV12-4 and TRBJ1-5; D gene uncertain. V was shortened by 3 bases and J by 5 bases, with 5 bases between the two germline ends. The CDR3 has 12 amino acids. Here the CDR3 reads CASSFQYQPQHF. CDR3 nucleotide sequence: TGTGCCAGCAGTTTCCAATATCAGCCCCAGCATTTT.

The chain links TRBV3-1 (or the pseudogene TRBV3-2) to TRBJ2-1, with TRBD2 as a possible D gene (7 bases). The CDR3 totals 15 residues. CDR1 and CDR2 from the germline V gene are LGHDT and YNNKEL (reference sequence). Deletions cut 6 bases from V and 4 bases from J, with 16 bases between. In nucleotides, the CDR3 is TGTGCCAGCAGTCACCGGCGGGGGCCGTACAATGAGCAGTTCTTC. Translation: CASSHRRGPYNEQFF.

The chain couples TRBV4-1 to TRBJ2-7; TRBD1 agrees at 10 bases. This CDR3 has 16 residues. V lost 2 bases, J lost 7 bases, and 11 bases stayed unmatched. Germline V CDR1 and CDR2: MGHRA, YSYEKL. The DNA of the CDR3 is TGCGCCAGCAGCCAAAGGCCCGGGACAGGGGCACAGGAGCAGTACTTC. It encodes CASSQRPGTGAQEQYF.

This clone was seen just once. This chain links TRBV4-1 with TRBJ1-1, with TRBD1 matching over 7 bases. The germline gives CDR1 MGHRA, CDR2 YSYEKL. The CDR3 length is 13 residues. The V and J ends lost 1 base and 9 bases, in that order; junction bases with no gene match: 5. The CDR3: CASSQGTGTKAFF. CDR3 coding DNA: TGCGCCAGCAGCCAAGGGACAGGAACTAAAGCTTTCTTT.

CDR3 sequence reads: CASSQVLAGAAYEQYF. The DNA of the CDR3 is TGCGCCAGCAGCCAAGTGCTAGCGGGAGCCGCCTACGAGCAGTACTTC. The rearrangement links TRBV4-1 to TRBJ2-7; 10 positions agree with TRBD2. V gave up 1 base and J gave up 2 bases; unmatched junction bases: 5. Per the germline V gene, CDR1 is MGHRA and CDR2 is YSYEKL. This CDR3 spans 16 amino acids.

V and J are TRBV19 and TRBJ2-6; 7 bases map to TRBD1. With V trimmed by 6 bases and J by 0 bases, 8 bases remained unmatched. Germline lookup yields CDR1 LNHDA and CDR2 SQIVND (reference sequence). This CDR3 is 17 amino acids long. CDR3 in amino acids: CASRPGTAFSGANVLTF. The CDR3 DNA reads TGTGCCAGTAGACCCGGGACAGCCTTCTCTGGGGCCAACGTCCTGACTTTC.

CDR3 in amino acids: CASSLRGQARSPLHF. The CDR3 DNA reads as TGTGCCAGCAGCTTAAGGGGGCAGGCGCGGTCACCCCTCCACTTT. This sequence joins TRBV11-2 and TRBJ1-6; TRBD1 matches 7 bases. This CDR3 spans 15 amino acids. CDR1 and CDR2 (germline): SGHAT, FQNNGV. Germline trimming cut 2 bases from V and 10 bases from J; bases unmatched to any gene: 8.

The J gene is TRBJ2-1, the V gene TRBV9, with 9 positions matching TRBD2. CDR1 is SGDLS and CDR2 is YYNGEE in the germline V gene. With V trimmed by 2 bases and J by 5 bases, 11 bases remained unmatched. This CDR3 is 17 amino acids long. CDR3 in DNA: TGTGCCAGCAGCGTCCCCCAAGCGGGAGGTGAAGACAATGAGCAGTTCTTC. Protein sequence: CASSVPQAGGEDNEQFF.

The rearrangement uses TRBV3-1 (or the pseudogene TRBV3-2) and TRBJ2-5, with D possibly matching TRBD2 (5 bases). Trimming stripped 5 bases from V and 5 bases from J, with 12 bases between. Germline assignment: CDR1 LGHDT and CDR2 YNNKEL (reference sequence). The CDR3 loop spans 13 amino acids. The CDR3 region has the DNA TGTGCCAGCAGCGTTCCCACGGGGGAGACCCAGTACTTC. This codes for CASSVPTGETQYF.

This rearrangement joins TRBV25-1 to TRBJ1-4, with 7 bases fitting TRBD1. The V and J ends lost 6 bases and 8 bases, in that order; junction bases with no gene match: 6. Germline lookup yields CDR1 MGHDK and CDR2 SYGVNS. This CDR3 region has 13 residues. The CDR3 reads CASRKQGWEKLFF. CDR3 DNA: TGTGCCAGCAGGAAACAGGGGTGGGAAAAACTGTTTTTT.

This clone was seen a few times. This chain connects TRBV19 to TRBJ2-7; TRBD1 aligns across 9 bases. This CDR3 is built from 14 residues. V trimming: 4 bases; J trimming: 6 bases; junction bases outside the gene matches: 7. Germline V gene lookup returns CDR1 LNHDA and CDR2 SQIVND (reference sequence). The CDR3 sequence: CASSTPGQGPEQYF. Here the CDR3 DNA reads TGTGCCAGTAGTACCCCGGGACAGGGACCCGAGCAGTACTTC.

The genes are TRBV5-1 and TRBJ2-1; D gene ambiguous. Germline assignment: CDR1 SGHRS and CDR2 YFSETQ. The V end lost 6 bases, the J end lost 5 bases, and 15 bases lay between the germline ends. This CDR3 spans 14 amino acids. The CDR3 is CASTALLGNNEQFF. CDR3 DNA: TGCGCCAGCACCGCTCTACTGGGCAACAATGAGCAGTTCTTC.

V usage is TRBV19 and J usage is TRBJ1-1; unclear D gene. CDR3 length: 16 residues. Germline CDR1 is LNHDA and CDR2 is SQIVND (reference sequence). Trimming removed 5 bases at V and 1 base at J, with 17 bases between. The CDR3: CASSFGPRDGNTEAFF. The CDR3 nucleotides read TGTGCCAGTAGTTTCGGTCCCCGAGATGGGAACACTGAAGCTTTCTTT.

The chain uses TRBV30 and TRBJ2-6; 11 bases agree with TRBD1. CDR3 length: 15 amino acids. Trimming removed 4 bases from V and 13 bases from J; junction bases left unmatched: 12. CDR1 is GTSNPN, CDR2 SVGIG, per germline (reference sequence). CDR3 nucleotide sequence: TGTGCCTGGACCCGGACAGGGGGCCCGGGGAGTGTCCTGACTTTC. Its protein product is CAWTRTGGPGSVLTF.